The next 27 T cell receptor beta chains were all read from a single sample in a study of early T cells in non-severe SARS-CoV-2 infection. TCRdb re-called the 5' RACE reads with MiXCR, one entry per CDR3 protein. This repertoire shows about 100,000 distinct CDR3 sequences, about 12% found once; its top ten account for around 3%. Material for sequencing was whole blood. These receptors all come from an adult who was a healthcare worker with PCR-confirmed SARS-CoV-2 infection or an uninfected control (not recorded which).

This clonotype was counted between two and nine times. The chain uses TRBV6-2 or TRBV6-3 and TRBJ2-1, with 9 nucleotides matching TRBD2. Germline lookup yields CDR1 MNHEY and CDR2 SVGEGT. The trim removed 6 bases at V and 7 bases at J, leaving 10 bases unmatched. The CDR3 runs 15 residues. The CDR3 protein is CASRVSGGPGNEQFF. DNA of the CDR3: TGTGCCAGCAGAGTCAGCGGGGGGCCGGGTAATGAGCAGTTCTTC.

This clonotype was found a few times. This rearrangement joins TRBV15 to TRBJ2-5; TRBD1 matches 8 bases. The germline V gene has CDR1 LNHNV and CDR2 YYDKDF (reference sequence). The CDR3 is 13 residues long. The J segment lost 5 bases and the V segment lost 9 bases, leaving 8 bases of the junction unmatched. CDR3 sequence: CATGDTGGETQYF. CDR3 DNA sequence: TGTGCCACGGGGGACACAGGGGGTGAGACCCAGTACTTC. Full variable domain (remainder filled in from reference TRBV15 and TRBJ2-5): DAMVIQNPRYQVTQFGKPVTLSCSQTLNHNVMYWYQQKSSQAPKLLFHYYDKDFNNEADTPDNFQSRRPNTSFCFLDIRSPGLGDTAMYLCATGDTGGETQYFGPGTRLLVL.

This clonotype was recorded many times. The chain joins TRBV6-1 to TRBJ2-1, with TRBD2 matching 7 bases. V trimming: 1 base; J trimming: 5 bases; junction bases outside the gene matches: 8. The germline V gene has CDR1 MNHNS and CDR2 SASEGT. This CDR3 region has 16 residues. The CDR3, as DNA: TGTGCCAGCAGTGAAGGCGTGGGGCGGGGGAACAATGAGCAGTTCTTC. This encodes CASSEGVGRGNNEQFF.

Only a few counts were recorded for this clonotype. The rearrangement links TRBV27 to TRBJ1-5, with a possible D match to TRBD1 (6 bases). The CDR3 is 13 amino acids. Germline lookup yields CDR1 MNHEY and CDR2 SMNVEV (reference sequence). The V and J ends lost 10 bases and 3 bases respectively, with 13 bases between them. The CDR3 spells CAISRGSNQPQHF. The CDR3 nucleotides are TGTGCCATCTCGAGGGGGTCCAATCAGCCCCAGCATTTT.

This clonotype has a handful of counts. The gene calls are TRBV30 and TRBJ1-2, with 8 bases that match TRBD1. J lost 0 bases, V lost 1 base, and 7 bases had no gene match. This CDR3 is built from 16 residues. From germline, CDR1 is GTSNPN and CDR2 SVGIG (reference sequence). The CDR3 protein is CAWSAGGTGPNYGYTF. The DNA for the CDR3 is TGTGCCTGGAGTGCAGGGGGGACAGGCCCTAACTATGGCTACACCTTC.

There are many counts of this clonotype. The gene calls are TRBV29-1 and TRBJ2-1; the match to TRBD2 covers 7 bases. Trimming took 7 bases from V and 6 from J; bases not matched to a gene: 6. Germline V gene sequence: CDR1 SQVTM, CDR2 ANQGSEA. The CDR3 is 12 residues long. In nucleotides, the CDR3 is TGCAGCGGTGGAGGCGGGAGCAATGAGCAGTTCTTC. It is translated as CSGGGGSNEQFF.

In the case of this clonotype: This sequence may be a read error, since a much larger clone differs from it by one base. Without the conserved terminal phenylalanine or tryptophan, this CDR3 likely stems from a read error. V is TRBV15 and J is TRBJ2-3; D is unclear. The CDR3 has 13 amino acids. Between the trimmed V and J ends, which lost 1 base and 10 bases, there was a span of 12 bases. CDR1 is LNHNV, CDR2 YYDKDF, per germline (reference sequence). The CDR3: CATSRVLDAAQYS. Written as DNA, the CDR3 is TGTGCCACCAGCAGAGTGCTAGACGCTGCGCAGTATTCT.

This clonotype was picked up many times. The CDR3 sequence: CASSPEGSEQFF. The CDR3 DNA reads TGTGCCAGCAGCCCTGAGGGGTCTGAGCAGTTCTTC. The chain has TRBV7-9 and TRBJ2-1; TRBD1 or TRBD2 may be the D gene (5 bases each). V lost 5 bases and J 9 bases, leaving 11 bases between the germline ends. The germline CDR1 and CDR2 sequences are SEHNR and FQNEAQ (reference sequence). The CDR3 consists of 12 residues.

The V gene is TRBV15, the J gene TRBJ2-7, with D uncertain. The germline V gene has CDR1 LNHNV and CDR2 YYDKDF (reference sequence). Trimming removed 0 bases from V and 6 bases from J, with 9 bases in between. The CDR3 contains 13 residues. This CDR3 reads CATSREPLGEQYF. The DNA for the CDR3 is TGTGCCACCAGCAGAGAGCCTCTGGGCGAGCAGTACTTC.

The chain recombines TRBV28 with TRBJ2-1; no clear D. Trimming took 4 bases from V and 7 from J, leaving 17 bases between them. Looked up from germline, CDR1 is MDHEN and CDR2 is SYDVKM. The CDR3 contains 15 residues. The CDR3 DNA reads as TGTGCCAGCAGTTCTGGAGTTGGCCCGAATAATGAGCAGTTCTTC. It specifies CASSSGVGPNNEQFF.

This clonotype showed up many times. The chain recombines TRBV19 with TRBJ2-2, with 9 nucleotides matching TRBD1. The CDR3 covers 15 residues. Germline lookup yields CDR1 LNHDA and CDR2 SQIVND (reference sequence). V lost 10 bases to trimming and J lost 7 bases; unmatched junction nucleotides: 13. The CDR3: CATARTGAPVGELFF. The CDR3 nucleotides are TGTGCCACCGCCAGGACAGGGGCCCCGGTCGGGGAGCTGTTTTTT. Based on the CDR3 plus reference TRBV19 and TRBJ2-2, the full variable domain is DGGITQSPKYLFRKEGQNVTLSCEQNLNHDAMYWYRQDPGQGLRLIYYSQIVNDFQKGDIAEGYSVSREKKESFPLTVTSAQKNPTAFYLCATARTGAPVGELFFGEGSRLTVL.

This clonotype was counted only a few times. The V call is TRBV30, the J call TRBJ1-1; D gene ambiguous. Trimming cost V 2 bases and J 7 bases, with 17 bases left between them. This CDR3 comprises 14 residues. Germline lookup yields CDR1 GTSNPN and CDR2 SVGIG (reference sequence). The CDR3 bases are TGTGCCTGGAGTCCCCTGGGTATACCTCATGAAGCTTTCTTT. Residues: CAWSPLGIPHEAFF.

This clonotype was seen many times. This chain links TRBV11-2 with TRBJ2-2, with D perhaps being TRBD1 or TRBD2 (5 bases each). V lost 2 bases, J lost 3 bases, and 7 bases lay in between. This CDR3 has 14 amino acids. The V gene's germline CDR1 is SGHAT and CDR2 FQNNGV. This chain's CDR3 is CASSLLGDTGELFF. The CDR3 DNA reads TGTGCCAGCAGCTTATTGGGGGACACCGGGGAGCTGTTTTTT.

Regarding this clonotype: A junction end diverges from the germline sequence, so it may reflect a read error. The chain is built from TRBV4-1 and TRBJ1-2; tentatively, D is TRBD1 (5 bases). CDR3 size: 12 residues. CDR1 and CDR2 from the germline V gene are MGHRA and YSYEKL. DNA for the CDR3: TGCGCCAGCAGCCAGAGATTGGGGGGACCTATCTTC. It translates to CASSQRLGGPIF.

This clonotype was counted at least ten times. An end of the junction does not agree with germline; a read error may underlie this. The CDR3 coding sequence is TGTGCCAGCAGCGTAGCCAGGGGCGACACTGAAGCTTTCTTT. It is translated as CASSVARGDTEAFF. The V call is TRBV7-9, the J call TRBJ1-1; D perhaps matches TRBD1 (6 bases). Germline assignment: CDR1 SEHNR and CDR2 FQNEAQ (reference sequence). CDR3 length equals 14 residues.

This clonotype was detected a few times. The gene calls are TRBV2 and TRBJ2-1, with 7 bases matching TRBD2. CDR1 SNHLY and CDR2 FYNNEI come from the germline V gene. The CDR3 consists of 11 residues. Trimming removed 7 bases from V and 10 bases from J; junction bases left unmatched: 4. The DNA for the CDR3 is TGTGCCAGCATTGGACTAGAAGAGCAGTTCTTC. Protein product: CASIGLEEQFF.

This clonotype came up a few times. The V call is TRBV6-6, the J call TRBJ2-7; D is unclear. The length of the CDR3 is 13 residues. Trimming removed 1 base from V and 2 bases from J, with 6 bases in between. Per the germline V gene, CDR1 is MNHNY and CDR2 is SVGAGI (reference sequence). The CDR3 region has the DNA TGTGCCAGCAGTTACTACAATACCTACGAGCAGTACTTC. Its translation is CASSYYNTYEQYF.

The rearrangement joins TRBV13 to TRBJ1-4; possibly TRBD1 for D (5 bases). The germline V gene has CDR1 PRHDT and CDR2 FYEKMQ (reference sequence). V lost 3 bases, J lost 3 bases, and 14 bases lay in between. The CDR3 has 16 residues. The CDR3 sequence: CASSFLKGPANEKLFF. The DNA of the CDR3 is TGTGCCAGCAGCTTTCTCAAGGGGCCGGCTAATGAAAAACTGTTTTTT.

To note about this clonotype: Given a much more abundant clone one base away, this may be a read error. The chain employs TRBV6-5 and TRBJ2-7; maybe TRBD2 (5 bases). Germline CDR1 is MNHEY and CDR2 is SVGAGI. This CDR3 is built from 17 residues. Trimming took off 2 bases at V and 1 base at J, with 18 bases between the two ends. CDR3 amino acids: CASSYGVEGDSSYEQYF. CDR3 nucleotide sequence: TGTGCCAGCAGTTACGGAGTAGAGGGAGATAGTTCCTACGAGCAGTACTTC.

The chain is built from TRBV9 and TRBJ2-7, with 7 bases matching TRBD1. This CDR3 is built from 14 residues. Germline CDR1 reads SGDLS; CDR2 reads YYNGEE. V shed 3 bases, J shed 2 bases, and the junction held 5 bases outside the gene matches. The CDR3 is CASSARDSTYEQYF. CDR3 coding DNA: TGTGCCAGCAGCGCACGGGACAGCACCTACGAGCAGTACTTC.

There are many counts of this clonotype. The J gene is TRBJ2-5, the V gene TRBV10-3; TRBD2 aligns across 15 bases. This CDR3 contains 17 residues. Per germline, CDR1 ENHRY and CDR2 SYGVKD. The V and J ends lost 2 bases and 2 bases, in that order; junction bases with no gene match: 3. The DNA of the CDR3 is TGTGCCATCAGTGAGGGACTAGCGGGGGGGCCGCAAGAGACCCAGTACTTC. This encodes CAISEGLAGGPQETQYF.

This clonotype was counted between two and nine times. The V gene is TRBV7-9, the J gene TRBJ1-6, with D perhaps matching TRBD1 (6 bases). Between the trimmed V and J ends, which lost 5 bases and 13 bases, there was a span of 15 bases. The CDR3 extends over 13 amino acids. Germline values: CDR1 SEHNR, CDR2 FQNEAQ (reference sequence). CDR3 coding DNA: TGTGCCAGCAGCCTTAGACAGGCCGAGCCCCTCCACTTT. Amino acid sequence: CASSLRQAEPLHF.

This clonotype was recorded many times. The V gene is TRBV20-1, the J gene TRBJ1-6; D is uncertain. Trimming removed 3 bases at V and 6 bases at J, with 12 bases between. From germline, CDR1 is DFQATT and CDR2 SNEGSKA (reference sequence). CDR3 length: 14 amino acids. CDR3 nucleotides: TGCAGTGCTAGGGCCGGGATCCTTAATTCACCCCTCCACTTT. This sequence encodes CSARAGILNSPLHF.

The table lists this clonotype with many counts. CDR3 DNA sequence: TGCAGTGCTAGGGTTGGGGCGGGAGCAGATACGCAGTATTTT. Protein product: CSARVGAGADTQYF. The chain recombines TRBV20-1 with TRBJ2-3; 7 bases align to TRBD2. This CDR3 is 14 amino acids long. J was trimmed by 4 bases and V by 3 bases; bases with no gene match: 7. CDR1 and CDR2 from the germline V gene are DFQATT and SNEGSKA (reference sequence).

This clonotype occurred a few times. CDR3 nucleotides: TGTGCCAGCAGTTACTTGACTAGCGGGATAGCATACGAGCAGTACTTC. Protein: CASSYLTSGIAYEQYF. The chain couples TRBV6-5 to TRBJ2-7; TRBD2 aligns across 11 bases. Trimming took 1 base from V and 4 from J; bases not matched to a gene: 6. There are 16 residues in the CDR3. CDR1 is MNHEY, CDR2 SVGAGI, per germline.

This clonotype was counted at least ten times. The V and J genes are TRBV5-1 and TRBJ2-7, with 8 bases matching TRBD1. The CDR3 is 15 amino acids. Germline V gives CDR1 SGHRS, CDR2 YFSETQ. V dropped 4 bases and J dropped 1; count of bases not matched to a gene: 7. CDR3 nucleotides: TGCGCCAGCAGCCCGGGACAGGAGATATCCTACGAGCAGTACTTC. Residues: CASSPGQEISYEQYF.

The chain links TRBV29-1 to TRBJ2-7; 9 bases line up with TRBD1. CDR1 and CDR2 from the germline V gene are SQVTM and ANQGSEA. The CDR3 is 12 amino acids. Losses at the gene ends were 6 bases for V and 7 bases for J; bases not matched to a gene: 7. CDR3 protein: CSVVQGAGEQYF. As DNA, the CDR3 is TGCAGCGTGGTACAGGGGGCTGGGGAGCAGTACTTC.